The 14 T cell receptor beta chains below come from one sample, sequenced in a study of glioma-infiltrating T cells after dendritic cell vaccination. Here immunoSEQ multiplex PCR was the method, and the copy in TCRdb shows in-frame clones only, minus some. Among around 67,000 clones, around 81% were seen once, and the ten largest hold roughly 7.9%. This specimen consisted of blood, obtained before dendritic cell vaccination. These receptors originate from a human donor with glioblastoma.

This chain links TRBV2 with TRBJ1-2; no firm D call. The germline CDR1 and CDR2 sequences are SNHLY and FYNNEI. The CDR3 length is 14 residues. The V end was cut by 8 bases, the J end by 2 bases, with 15 bases between. CDR3 sequence: CASDRGDKNYGYTF. The DNA of the CDR3 is TGTGCCAGCGATCGCGGGGATAAGAACTATGGCTACACCTTC.

This clone was picked up a small number of times. The chain carries TRBV12-5 and TRBJ2-5, with 8 bases lining up with TRBD1. The CDR3 sequence is 13 residues long. The ends lost 7 bases at V and 4 bases at J; junction bases unmatched: 5. Per germline, CDR1 LGHNT and CDR2 FRNRAP. Here the CDR3 reads CASADRGGETQYF. The CDR3, as DNA: TGTGCTAGTGCTGACAGGGGAGGAGAGACCCAGTACTTC.

The rearrangement links TRBV6-1 to TRBJ1-4, with D perhaps matching TRBD1 (6 bases). Trimming took 7 bases from V and 3 from J, leaving 15 bases between them. The CDR3 has 15 residues. Looked up from germline, CDR1 is MNHNS and CDR2 is SASEGT. CDR3 coding DNA: TGTGCCAGCACCCTGTGGGGGCCAGCTAATGAAAAACTGTTTTTT. It codes for CASTLWGPANEKLFF.

The CDR3 DNA sequence: TGCGCCAGCAGCCAGTTTCAGGGGATCCAGGACACCGGGGAGCTGTTTTTT. Amino acids: CASSQFQGIQDTGELFF. The chain couples TRBV4-3 to TRBJ2-2; weak D call: TRBD1 (6 bases). Trimming took off 3 bases at V and 3 bases at J, with 17 bases between the two ends. CDR1 is LGHNA, CDR2 YSLEER, per germline. This CDR3 spans 17 amino acids.

The chain carries TRBV7-2 and TRBJ2-4, with D possibly being TRBD1 (6 bases). The CDR3 has 15 residues. CDR1 SGHTA and CDR2 FQGNSA come from the germline V gene. V lost 1 base to trimming and J lost 3 bases, with 10 bases between them. CDR3 region: CASSLVGAGKNIQYF. The CDR3 nucleotides are TGTGCCAGCAGCTTAGTGGGGGCCGGCAAAAACATTCAGTACTTC.

The chain is built from TRBV19 and TRBJ1-5; D is unresolved. Trimming shortened V by 3 bases and J by 5 bases, and 14 bases separated the two germline ends. Germline lookup yields CDR1 LNHDA and CDR2 SQIVND (reference sequence). The CDR3 spans 15 residues. The DNA for the CDR3 is TGTGCCAGTAGTATTGTAAGGGAGGTAGATCAGCCCCAGCATTTT. Residues: CASSIVREVDQPQHF.

This chain connects TRBV5-4 to TRBJ1-1; perhaps TRBD1 as D (5 bases). Trimming pared 0 bases from V and 7 bases from J, leaving 10 bases between. This CDR3 comprises 13 residues. The germline V gene encodes CDR1 SGHNT and CDR2 YYREEE (reference sequence). CDR3 sequence reads: CASSLDRLGEAFF. For the CDR3, the DNA is TGTGCCAGCAGCTTGGACAGGCTGGGTGAAGCTTTCTTT.

The chain is built from TRBV6-4 and TRBJ2-3, with D perhaps matching TRBD1 (6 bases). The germline V and J ends were trimmed by 3 bases and 1 base, with 8 bases remaining between them. Per the germline V gene, CDR1 is MRHNA and CDR2 is SNTAGT. CDR3 length equals 14 residues. CDR3 amino acids: CASSEGGGTDTQYF. DNA of the CDR3: TGTGCCAGCAGTGAAGGGGGAGGCACAGATACGCAGTATTTT.

The CDR3 nucleotides are TGTGCCAGCAGTGAAGACCCGGAGCCCTATGGCTACACCTTC. It codes for CASSEDPEPYGYTF. This chain joins TRBV6-1 and TRBJ1-2; D remains ambiguous. CDR1 is MNHNS, CDR2 SASEGT, per germline. The CDR3 length is 14 residues. V gave up 1 base and J gave up 4 bases, with 10 bases separating them.

The chain joins TRBV6-6 to TRBJ2-3, with TRBD2 matching over 13 bases. In germline, CDR1 is MNHNY, CDR2 SVGAGI (reference sequence). CDR3 size: 16 residues. The trim removed 5 bases at V and 4 bases at J, leaving 6 bases unmatched. In nucleotides, the CDR3 is TGTGCCAGCAGTCCTCGACTAGCGGGGGGCTCAGATACGCAGTATTTT. As protein: CASSPRLAGGSDTQYF.

This chain joins TRBV7-6 and TRBJ1-1; 8 bases align to TRBD1. Trimming cost V 5 bases and J 4 bases; bases outside gene matches: 9. There are 15 residues in the CDR3. The V gene's germline CDR1 is SGHVS and CDR2 FNYEAQ. The CDR3 loop reads CASSPRTGHGTEAFF. Here the CDR3 DNA reads TGTGCCAGCAGCCCAAGGACAGGGCACGGCACTGAAGCTTTCTTT.

The V and J genes are TRBV2 and TRBJ1-5, with 7 bases identical to TRBD1. The germline CDR1 and CDR2 sequences are SNHLY and FYNNEI. This CDR3 is built from 13 residues. Losses at the gene ends were 2 bases for V and 7 bases for J; bases not matched to a gene: 2. The CDR3 sequence: CASSEQGGQPQHF. Written as DNA, the CDR3 is TGTGCCAGCAGTGAACAGGGGGGACAGCCCCAGCATTTT.

There are a few counts of this clone. A single base is all that separates this from a far larger clone, so a read error is likely. Here the CDR3 DNA reads TGTGCCAGCAGCCAAGCCCGACAGGACCCCTATGGCTACACCTTC. It specifies CASSQARQDPYGYTF. This sequence joins TRBV4-2 and TRBJ1-2; tentatively, D is TRBD1 (6 bases). Per germline, CDR1 LGHNA and CDR2 YNFKEQ. The CDR3 has 15 residues. Trimming shortened V by 1 base and J by 4 bases, and 13 bases separated the two germline ends.

The chain recombines TRBV2 with TRBJ1-1, with TRBD1 identical over 8 bases. V shed 3 bases, J shed 4 bases, and the junction held 4 bases outside the gene matches. From germline, CDR1 is SNHLY and CDR2 FYNNEI. The CDR3 spans 14 residues. The CDR3 nucleotides are TGTGCCAGCAGTGATCAGGGGGCAAGCACTGAAGCTTTCTTT. The encoded protein is CASSDQGASTEAFF.